This T cell receptor (beta chain) came from a study of T-cell reconstitution after alpha-beta-depleted transplantation in children. J was trimmed by 7 bases and V by 8 bases; bases with no gene match: 6. The CDR3 spans 12 residues. The germline V gene encodes CDR1 DFQATT and CDR2 SNEGSKA (reference sequence). This sample's TCRbeta library carried unique molecular identifier barcodes. TCRdb re-derived calls from the PCR reads in MiXCR, one entry per CDR3 protein. Of approximately 400,000 distinct CDR3 sequences in the sample, about a tenth were seen once. This chain joins TRBV20-1 and TRBJ2-2, with 8 positions matching TRBD2. Specimen: PBMCs from the stem cell graft donor, collected from the stem cell graft. This receptor was taken from a human donor who donated a stem cell graft to a child with acute myeloid leukemia. This CDR3 reads CSPGGANGELFF. The CDR3 DNA reads TGCAGTCCCGGGGGGGCTAACGGGGAGCTGTTTTTT.